In its sample, the clone carrying this T cell receptor (beta chain) was seen a few times. This entry comes from a study of blood T cells in healthy people across ages. Researchers isolated at least 6.5 million PBMCs per sample. Germline assignment: CDR1 DFQATT and CDR2 SNEGSKA (reference sequence). CDR3 length: 14 amino acids. The second PCR ran about 6 to 12 cycles with a sample-barcoded 5' primer and J-beta primers. TCRdb re-called the 5' RACE reads through MiXCR, storing one row per CDR3 protein. The repertoire consists of hundreds of thousands of distinct CDR3 sequences, with under 55% occurring once and the leading ten covering around 24%.

This chain links TRBV20-1 with TRBJ2-5, with 10 bases identical to TRBD1. The DNA end is more similar to TRBJ2-7, so the J call may be wrong. The TCR originated in a man older than 75 in good health. Sequenced: blood. DNA for the CDR3: TGCAGTGCTAGAGCCGGGACAGGGGCCTACGAGCAGTACTTC. Amino acids: CSARAGTGAYEQYF.